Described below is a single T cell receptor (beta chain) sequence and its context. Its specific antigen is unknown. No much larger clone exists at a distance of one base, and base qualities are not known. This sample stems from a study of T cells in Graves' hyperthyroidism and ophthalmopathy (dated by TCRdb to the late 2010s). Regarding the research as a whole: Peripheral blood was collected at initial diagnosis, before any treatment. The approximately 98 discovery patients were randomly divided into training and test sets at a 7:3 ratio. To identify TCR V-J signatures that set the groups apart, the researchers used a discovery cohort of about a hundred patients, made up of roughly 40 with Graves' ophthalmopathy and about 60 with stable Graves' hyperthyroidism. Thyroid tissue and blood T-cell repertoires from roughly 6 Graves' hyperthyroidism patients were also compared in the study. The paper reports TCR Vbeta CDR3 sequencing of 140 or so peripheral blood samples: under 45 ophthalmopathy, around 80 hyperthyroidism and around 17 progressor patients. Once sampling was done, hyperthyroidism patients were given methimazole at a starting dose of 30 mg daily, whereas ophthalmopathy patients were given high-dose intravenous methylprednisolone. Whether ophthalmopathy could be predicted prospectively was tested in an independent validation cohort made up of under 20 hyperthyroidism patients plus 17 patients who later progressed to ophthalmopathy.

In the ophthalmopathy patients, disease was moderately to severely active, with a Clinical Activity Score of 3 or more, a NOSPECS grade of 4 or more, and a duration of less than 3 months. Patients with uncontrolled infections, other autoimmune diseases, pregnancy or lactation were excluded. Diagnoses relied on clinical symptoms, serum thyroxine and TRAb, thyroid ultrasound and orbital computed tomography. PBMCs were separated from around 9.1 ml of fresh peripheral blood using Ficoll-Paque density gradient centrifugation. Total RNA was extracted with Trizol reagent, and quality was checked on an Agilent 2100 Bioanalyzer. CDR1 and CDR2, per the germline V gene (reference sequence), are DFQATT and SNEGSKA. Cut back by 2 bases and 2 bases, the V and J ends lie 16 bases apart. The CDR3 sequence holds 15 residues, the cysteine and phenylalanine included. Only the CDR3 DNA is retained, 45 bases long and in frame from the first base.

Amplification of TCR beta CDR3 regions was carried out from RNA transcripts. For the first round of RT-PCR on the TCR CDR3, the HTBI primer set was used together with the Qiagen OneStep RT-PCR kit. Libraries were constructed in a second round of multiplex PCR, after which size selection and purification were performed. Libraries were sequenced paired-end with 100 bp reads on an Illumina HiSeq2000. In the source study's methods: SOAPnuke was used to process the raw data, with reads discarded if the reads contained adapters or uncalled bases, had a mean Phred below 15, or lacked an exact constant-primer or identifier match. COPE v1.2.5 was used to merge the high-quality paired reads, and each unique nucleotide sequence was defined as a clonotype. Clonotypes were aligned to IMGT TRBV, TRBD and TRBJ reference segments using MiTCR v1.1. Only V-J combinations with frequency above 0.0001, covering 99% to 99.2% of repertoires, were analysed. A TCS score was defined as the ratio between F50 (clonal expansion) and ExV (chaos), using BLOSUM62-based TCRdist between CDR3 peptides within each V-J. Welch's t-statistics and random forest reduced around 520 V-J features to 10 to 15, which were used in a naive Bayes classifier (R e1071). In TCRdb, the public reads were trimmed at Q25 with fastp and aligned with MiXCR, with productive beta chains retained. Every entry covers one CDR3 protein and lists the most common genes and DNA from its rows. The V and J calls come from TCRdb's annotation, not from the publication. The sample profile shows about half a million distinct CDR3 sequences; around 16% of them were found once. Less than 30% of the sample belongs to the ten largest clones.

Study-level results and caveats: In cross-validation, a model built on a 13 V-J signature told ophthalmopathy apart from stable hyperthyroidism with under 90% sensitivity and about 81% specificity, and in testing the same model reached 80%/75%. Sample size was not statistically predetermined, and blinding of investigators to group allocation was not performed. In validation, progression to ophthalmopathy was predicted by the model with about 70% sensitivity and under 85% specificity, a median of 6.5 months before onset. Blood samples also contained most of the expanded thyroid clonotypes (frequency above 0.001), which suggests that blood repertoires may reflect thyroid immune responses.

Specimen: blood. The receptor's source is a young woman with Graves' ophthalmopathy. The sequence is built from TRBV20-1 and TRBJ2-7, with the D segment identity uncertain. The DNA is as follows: TGCAGTGCTAGACCACTCACGGGTGCCGCCTACGAGCAGTACTTC. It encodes CSARPLTGAAYEQYF.